Below, 18 T cell receptor beta chains from the same sample are listed, as sequenced in a study of T-cell reconstitution after alpha-beta-depleted transplantation in children. TCRbeta library construction was performed incorporating unique molecular identifiers. TCRdb used MiXCR to reprocess the PCR reads, holding one entry per CDR3 protein. The table shows 600,000 or so distinct CDR3 sequences, with roughly 23% occurring only once. The sample consisted of PBMCs, mostly from graft donor cells, taken 360 days after TCRalphabeta/CD19-depleted stem cell transplant. The receptor source for this set is a boy younger than two who had a stem cell transplant for acute myeloid leukemia, so the T cells may come from the graft donor.

This clonotype has just a few counts. The rearrangement links TRBV20-1 to TRBJ2-3; 9 nucleotides align to TRBD2. The germline V gene encodes CDR1 DFQATT and CDR2 SNEGSKA (reference sequence). With V trimmed by 3 bases and J by 0 bases, 4 bases remained unmatched. This CDR3 has 15 residues. CDR3 sequence reads: CSARKAGGSTDTQYF. The CDR3 nucleotides read TGCAGTGCTAGGAAGGCGGGGGGGAGCACAGATACGCAGTATTTT.

The chain combines TRBV12-3 or TRBV12-4 with TRBJ1-2, with unresolved D. Trimming left V 6 bases short and J 4 bases short, with 18 bases between. This CDR3 has 15 amino acids. The CDR3 nucleotides read TGTGCCAGCAGAGTCAAAATTAACAGCCCCTATGGCTACACCTTC. Its translation: CASRVKINSPYGYTF.

The chain joins TRBV3-1 to TRBJ2-3; D ambiguous. Germline-derived CDR1 and CDR2 are LGHDT and YNNKEL (reference sequence). The CDR3 consists of 15 residues. Trimming took off 2 bases at V and 3 bases at J, with 12 bases between the two ends. CDR3: CASSQRGALTDTQYF. In nucleotides, the CDR3 is TGTGCCAGCAGCCAAAGAGGAGCTTTGACAGATACGCAGTATTTT.

The DNA for the CDR3 is TGCAGTGCCTTAGCGGGGAGCTACGAGCAGTACGTC. Translated: CSALAGSYEQYV. This chain links TRBV20-1 with TRBJ2-7; 8 nucleotides match TRBD2. Germline values: CDR1 DFQATT, CDR2 SNEGSKA (reference sequence). The CDR3 spans 12 residues. V shed 6 bases and J 3 bases; nucleotides not matched to a gene: 4.

The rearrangement uses TRBV28 and TRBJ2-1; tentatively, D is TRBD1 or TRBD2 (8 bases each). Germline-derived CDR1 and CDR2 are MDHEN and SYDVKM. V was clipped by 5 bases and J by 2 bases, with 22 bases between them. The CDR3 is 18 amino acids. The CDR3 reads CASSEDRGGGPAYNEQFF. The CDR3 DNA sequence: TGTGCCAGCAGTGAAGACAGGGGCGGGGGGCCTGCCTACAATGAGCAGTTCTTC.

This sequence joins TRBV6-1 and TRBJ1-1; no clear D. CDR3 size: 15 residues. The germline V gene has CDR1 MNHNS and CDR2 SASEGT. Between the trimmed V and J ends, which lost 6 bases and 4 bases, there was a span of 18 bases. CDR3 protein: CASSRTPVGITEAFF. The CDR3 bases are TGTGCCAGCAGCCGAACCCCGGTGGGGATCACTGAAGCTTTCTTT.

This clonotype turned up a few times. The chain joins TRBV5-1 to TRBJ1-2; a weak D match, TRBD1 (6 bases). Germline V gene data show CDR1 as SGHRS and CDR2 as YFSETQ. Trimming stripped 4 bases from V and 3 bases from J, with 13 bases between. There are 14 residues in the CDR3. The CDR3 nucleotides are TGCGCCAGCAGCCTGTCCGGGGGGCACTATGGCTACACCTTC. This encodes CASSLSGGHYGYTF.

This clonotype was recorded a few times. V gene TRBV5-1 combines with J gene TRBJ1-5, with TRBD1 identical over 10 bases. This CDR3 has 16 amino acids. Trimming at V came to 4 bases and at J to 2 bases, leaving 6 bases not matched to a gene. CDR1 SGHRS and CDR2 YFSETQ come from the germline V gene. CDR3 coding DNA: TGCGCCAGCAGCCTAGGGGACAGGGGAGGCAATCAGCCCCAGCATTTT. Residues: CASSLGDRGGNQPQHF.

This chain links TRBV4-1 with TRBJ2-3; the match to TRBD2 covers 9 bases. The CDR3 is 16 amino acids. Germline CDR1 MGHRA, CDR2 YSYEKL. V was pared by 0 bases and J by 4 bases, with 5 bases of the junction left unmatched. The CDR3 protein is CASSQDRGGGADTQYF. CDR3 nucleotides: TGCGCCAGCAGCCAAGATCGAGGCGGGGGGGCAGATACGCAGTATTTT.

The chain uses TRBV20-1 and TRBJ2-3, with D tentatively TRBD2 (5 bases). V was pared by 7 bases and J by 1 base, with 15 bases between. CDR1 is DFQATT and CDR2 is SNEGSKA in the germline V gene (reference sequence). The length of the CDR3 is 14 residues. In DNA form, the CDR3 reads TGCAGTGGGAGTCCTGAGGAGGGCACAGATACGCAGTATTTT. Amino acids: CSGSPEEGTDTQYF.

This chain uses TRBV10-2 with TRBJ2-5, with D perhaps assigned TRBD1 or TRBD2 (5 bases each). The length of the CDR3 is 14 residues. Deletions cut 5 bases from V and 7 bases from J, with 17 bases between. Germline lookup yields CDR1 WSHSY and CDR2 SAAADI. In DNA, the CDR3 is TGCGCCAGCAGTAGGGACCGCTCGAGGCGGACCCAGTACTTC. This encodes CASSRDRSRRTQYF.

This clonotype was observed many times. Relative to the germline gene, one junction end is altered; a read error may explain this. The chain uses TRBV6-5 and TRBJ2-1, with D perhaps TRBD1 or TRBD2 (7 bases each). The germline V gene encodes CDR1 MNHEY and CDR2 SVGAGI. This CDR3 is 15 amino acids long. CDR3 DNA: TGTGCCAGCAGTTTCAGGGGGGCCAAGGGGGGGCGCATGCTCTTC. This codes for CASSFRGAKGGRMLF.

This clonotype came up a few times. This chain joins TRBV19 and TRBJ2-3; TRBD1 matches 9 bases. Germline V gene lookup returns CDR1 LNHDA and CDR2 SQIVND (reference sequence). The trim removed 5 bases at V and 1 base at J, leaving 10 bases unmatched. This CDR3 comprises 17 residues. For the CDR3, the DNA is TGTGCCAGTAGTCCCGGGACAGGGAGTATCGGCACAGATACGCAGTATTTT. Translated, it gives CASSPGTGSIGTDTQYF.

This clonotype was seen repeatedly, ten times or more. The chain has TRBV12-3 or TRBV12-4 and TRBJ1-5; D is unclear. The CDR3 is 14 amino acids. V was cut by 5 bases and J by 8 bases, with 16 bases left in between. CDR3 sequence (DNA): TGTGCCAGCAGTCGTTCCAGGTTTCGGGAGCCCCAGCATTTT. Protein sequence: CASSRSRFREPQHF.

This clonotype was seen a few times. The chain employs TRBV18 and TRBJ2-1; 7 bases agree with TRBD2. The J segment lost 8 bases and the V segment lost 4 bases, leaving 8 bases of the junction unmatched. This CDR3 has 14 residues. CDR1 and CDR2 (germline): KGHSH, LQKENI. CDR3 region: CASSRNGGMDEQFF. CDR3 nucleotides: TGTGCCAGCTCACGGAACGGGGGGATGGATGAGCAGTTCTTC.

The CDR3 DNA sequence: TGTGCCAGCAGCTTAGAGCGGGGGGGCGGTGAGCAGTTCTTC. Translation gives CASSLERGGGEQFF. The chain has TRBV7-2 and TRBJ2-1, with TRBD2 matching over 10 bases. The CDR3 is 14 amino acids. Germline lookup yields CDR1 SGHTA and CDR2 FQGNSA. V was pared by 1 base and J by 9 bases, with 3 bases of the junction left unmatched.

The sample holds many counts of this clonotype. The J gene is TRBJ1-1, the V gene TRBV10-2; 7 positions match TRBD1. Unmatched junction bases numbered 8, after V lost 0 bases and J lost 1 base. This CDR3 is built from 17 residues. Germline lookup yields CDR1 WSHSY and CDR2 SAAADI. CDR3 sequence reads: CASSESLRQGTNTEAFF. As DNA, the CDR3 is TGCGCCAGCAGTGAGTCCCTCCGACAGGGTACGAACACTGAAGCTTTCTTT.

This clonotype was picked up many times. This chain uses TRBV28 with TRBJ2-6; D uncertain. Trimming left V 6 bases short and J 2 bases short, with 23 bases between. CDR1 is MDHEN, CDR2 SYDVKM, per germline. The CDR3 has 19 amino acids. The CDR3 nucleotides are TGTGCCAGCAGCCAGTATTTTATTCGTGACCCTACTGGGGCCAACGTCCTGACTTTC. As protein: CASSQYFIRDPTGANVLTF. Variable domain in full (rest from reference TRBV28 and TRBJ2-6): DVKVTQSSRYLVKRTGEKVFLECVQDMDHENMFWYRQDPGLGLRLIYFSYDVKMKEKGDIPEGYSVSREKKERFSLILESASTNQTSMYLCASSQYFIRDPTGANVLTFGAGSRLTVL.